The 18 T cell receptor beta chains listed next were all sequenced from one sample in a study of blood T cells in healthy people across ages. The authors ran a second PCR of roughly 6 to 12 cycles using a sample-barcoded 5' primer and a J-beta primer mix. TCRdb used MiXCR to reprocess the 5' RACE reads, holding one entry per CDR3 protein. The table lists about 1 million distinct CDR3 sequences, approximately 25% of them singletons. The data were also submitted as part of a second study, on T cells of mothers and their children.

Sequenced input: blood. Source of these receptors: a girl aged 2-10 years in good health.

The chain recombines TRBV6-1 with TRBJ2-7, with D possibly being TRBD2 (6 bases). The length of the CDR3 is 12 residues. CDR1 and CDR2 (germline): MNHNS, SASEGT. V was trimmed by 1 base and J by 12 bases, leaving 13 bases between them. The CDR3 DNA reads as TGTGCCAGCAGTGAAGAGGGGACTGGGCGGTACTTC. This gives the protein CASSEEGTGRYF.

This clonotype has more than one count but fewer than ten. CDR3 DNA: TGTGCCAGCGGGGTTTCAGAGGAGGAGACCCAGTACTTC. Its translation is CASGVSEEETQYF. V and J are TRBV2 and TRBJ2-5; D not resolved. Trimming removed 8 bases from V and 5 bases from J, with 15 bases in between. Germline V gene sequence: CDR1 SNHLY, CDR2 FYNNEI. CDR3 size: 13 residues.

This chain links TRBV27 with TRBJ2-5; 8 bases agree with TRBD2. This CDR3 has 16 residues. V was clipped by 2 bases and J by 2 bases; unmatched bases: 7. Looked up from germline, CDR1 is MNHEY and CDR2 is SMNVEV (reference sequence). In DNA form, the CDR3 reads TGTGCCAGCAGTTTAACCACGGGGGGGCTTCAAGAGACCCAGTACTTC. Translating gives CASSLTTGGLQETQYF.

The rearrangement joins TRBV29-1 to TRBJ1-5; TRBD1 is a possible D gene (5 bases). The CDR3 extends over 14 amino acids. Trimming removed 6 bases from V and 1 base from J, with 13 bases in between. Germline V gene sequence: CDR1 SQVTM, CDR2 ANQGSEA. As DNA, the CDR3 is TGCAGCGTCGAGCAGGGAGGGAGCAATCAGCCCCAGCATTTT. Residues: CSVEQGGSNQPQHF. Drawing the rest from reference TRBV29-1 and TRBJ1-5, the complete variable domain is SAVISQKPSRDICQRGTSLTIQCQVDSQVTMMFWYRQQPGQSLTLIATANQGSEATYESGFVIDKFPISRPNLTFSTLTVSNMSPEDSSIYLCSVEQGGSNQPQHFGDGTRLSIL.

The genes are TRBV3-1 and TRBJ1-1; D is perhaps TRBD1 (5 bases). This CDR3 has 15 amino acids. From germline, CDR1 is LGHDT and CDR2 YNNKEL (reference sequence). V dropped 2 bases and J dropped 0 bases, with 10 bases sitting between them. This chain's CDR3 is CASSQRRGMNTEAFF. CDR3 DNA: TGTGCCAGCAGCCAAAGGAGGGGAATGAACACTGAAGCTTTCTTT.

A few counts support this clonotype. V and J are TRBV21-1 and TRBJ1-4; no check of the table's D call, TRBD1, against the DNA was made. TRBV21-1 is a listed pseudogene. The CDR3 contains 18 residues. DNA of the CDR3: TGTGCCAGCAGCAAAGAGGAAACACAGGGGCCTCATAATGAAAAACTGTTTTTT. Translated: CASSKEETQGPHNEKLFF.

V usage is TRBV19 and J usage is TRBJ2-3; 8 bases fit TRBD2. Trimming cost V 11 bases and J 3 bases; bases outside gene matches: 10. Germline CDR1 LNHDA, CDR2 SQIVND (reference sequence). The CDR3 consists of 14 residues. The CDR3 DNA follows: TGTGCCTCCGAACAGCGGGAGAGGACAGATACGCAGTATTTT. As protein: CASEQRERTDTQYF.

The V gene is TRBV5-1, the J gene TRBJ2-1; a weak D match, TRBD1 (7 bases). Germline CDR1 SGHRS, CDR2 YFSETQ. V was cut by 4 bases and J by 2 bases, with 16 bases left in between. The length of the CDR3 is 16 residues. In nucleotides, the CDR3 is TGCGCCAGCAGCGTTTCACAGGGGAGGCCCTACAATGAGCAGTTCTTC. This encodes CASSVSQGRPYNEQFF.

This clonotype was observed once. The V call is TRBV15, the J call TRBJ1-4; no definite D call. The CDR3 sequence is 12 residues long. Germline V lookup: CDR1 LNHNV, CDR2 YYDKDF (reference sequence). The germline V and J ends were trimmed by 2 bases and 8 bases, with 6 bases remaining between them. The chain's CDR3 is CATSRTREKLFF. The CDR3 nucleotides are TGTGCCACCAGCAGAACAAGAGAAAAACTGTTTTTT. The whole variable domain, remainder taken from reference TRBV15 and TRBJ1-4, is DAMVIQNPRYQVTQFGKPVTLSCSQTLNHNVMYWYQQKSSQAPKLLFHYYDKDFNNEADTPDNFQSRRPNTSFCFLDIRSPGLGDTAMYLCATSRTREKLFFGSGTQLSVL.

This clonotype turned up a few times. The chain uses TRBV4-1 and TRBJ2-3; 13 bases are shared with TRBD2. The length of the CDR3 is 19 residues. Germline loops: CDR1 MGHRA, CDR2 YSYEKL. V shed 3 bases, J shed 0 bases, and the junction held 9 bases outside the gene matches. The chain's CDR3 is CASSHLRTSGGRSTDTQYF. In DNA form, the CDR3 reads TGCGCCAGCAGCCATCTGAGGACTAGCGGGGGCCGAAGCACAGATACGCAGTATTTT.

The CDR3 bases are TGTGCCAGTCGGGAATTCGGGGCGCGTTACAATGAGCAGTTCTTC. Translation: CASREFGARYNEQFF. The chain joins TRBV19 to TRBJ2-1; D may be TRBD1 or TRBD2 (5 bases each). The CDR3 loop spans 15 amino acids. Germline lookup yields CDR1 LNHDA and CDR2 SQIVND (reference sequence). V was trimmed by 8 bases and J by 4 bases, leaving 18 bases between them.

In this sample, this clonotype turned up a few times. J is TRBJ1-5 and V is TRBV20-1; D remains unclear. The germline gives CDR1 DFQATT, CDR2 SNEGSKA (reference sequence). The CDR3 is made up of 13 amino acids. The V end lost 4 bases, the J end lost 0 bases, and 7 bases lay between the germline ends. In DNA form, the CDR3 reads TGCAGTGCTAAAGCCTATAGCAATCAGCCCCAGCATTTT. Translation: CSAKAYSNQPQHF.

In its sample, this clonotype was seen a few times. CDR3 in amino acids: CASSFGFMAGGGNEAFF. DNA of the CDR3: TGTGCCAGCAGTTTCGGGTTTATGGCAGGGGGCGGTAATGAAGCTTTCTTT. The chain combines TRBV12-3 or TRBV12-4 with TRBJ1-1; 8 bases line up with TRBD1. CDR3 length: 17 residues. Losses at the gene ends were 3 bases for V and 7 bases for J; bases not matched to a gene: 16.

The V call is TRBV7-6, the J call TRBJ2-1, with 7 positions matching TRBD2. Trimming at V came to 5 bases and at J to 3 bases, leaving 7 bases not matched to a gene. CDR1 and CDR2 (germline): SGHVS, FNYEAQ. This CDR3 has 15 amino acids. For the CDR3, the DNA is TGTGCCAGCAGCCCCCTGCGGGGGAGCTACAATGAGCAGTTCTTC. Translating it yields CASSPLRGSYNEQFF.

This sequence joins TRBV20-1 and TRBJ2-5, with D unclear. The V gene's germline CDR1 is DFQATT and CDR2 SNEGSKA (reference sequence). Trimming took 2 bases from V and 5 from J, leaving 9 bases between them. The CDR3 runs to 12 residues. The CDR3 protein is CSARWSWETQYF. In DNA, the CDR3 is TGCAGTGCTAGATGGTCCTGGGAGACCCAGTACTTC.

The chain couples TRBV29-1 to TRBJ1-1; unclear D gene. The CDR3 length is 11 residues. CDR1 SQVTM and CDR2 ANQGSEA come from the germline V gene. V was clipped by 4 bases and J by 0 bases, with 3 bases between them. DNA of the CDR3: TGCAGCGTTGGGGTGAACACTGAAGCTTTCTTT. It codes for CSVGVNTEAFF.

This clonotype was counted only a few times. This rearrangement joins TRBV25-1 to TRBJ2-5; tentative D call: TRBD2 (5 bases). CDR3 size: 12 residues. V lost 0 bases and J lost 11, with 10 bases in between. Per germline, CDR1 MGHDK and CDR2 SYGVNS. CDR3 DNA sequence: TGTGCCAGCAGTGAATACGAGGGAAGGCAGTACTTC. The encoded protein is CASSEYEGRQYF. Full variable domain (outside the CDR3, taken from reference TRBV25-1 and TRBJ2-5): EADIYQTPRYLVIGTGKKITLECSQTMGHDKMYWYQQDPGMELHLIHYSYGVNSTEKGDLSSESTVSRIRTEHFPLTLESARPSHTSQYLCASSEYEGRQYFGPGTRLLVL.

The chain joins TRBV5-1 to TRBJ1-1; no definite D call. V shed 0 bases and J shed 3 bases, with 15 bases lying between them. The CDR3 has 16 amino acids. Germline-derived CDR1 and CDR2 are SGHRS and YFSETQ. The CDR3 nucleotides are TGCGCCAGCAGCTTGGTCGTGAAGCAGCCGGACACTGAAGCTTTCTTT. It codes for CASSLVVKQPDTEAFF.